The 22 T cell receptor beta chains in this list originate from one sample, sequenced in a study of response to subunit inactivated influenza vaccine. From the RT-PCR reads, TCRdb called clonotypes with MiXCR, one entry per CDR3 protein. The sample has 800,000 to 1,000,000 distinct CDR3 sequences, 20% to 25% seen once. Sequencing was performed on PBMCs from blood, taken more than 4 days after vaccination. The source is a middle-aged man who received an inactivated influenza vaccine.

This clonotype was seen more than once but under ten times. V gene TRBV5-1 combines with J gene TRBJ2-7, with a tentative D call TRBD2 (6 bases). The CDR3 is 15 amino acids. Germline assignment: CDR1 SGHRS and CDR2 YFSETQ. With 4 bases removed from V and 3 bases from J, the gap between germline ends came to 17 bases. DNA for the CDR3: TGCGCCAGCAGCCGCGGGGAACTAGCTTACTACGAGCAGTACTTC. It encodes CASSRGELAYYEQYF.

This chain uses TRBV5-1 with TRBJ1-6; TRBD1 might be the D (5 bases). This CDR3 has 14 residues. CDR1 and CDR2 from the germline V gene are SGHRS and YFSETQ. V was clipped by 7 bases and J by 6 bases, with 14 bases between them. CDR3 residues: CASQEGGGNSPLHF. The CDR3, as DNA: TGCGCCAGCCAGGAGGGTGGGGGTAATTCACCCCTCCACTTT.

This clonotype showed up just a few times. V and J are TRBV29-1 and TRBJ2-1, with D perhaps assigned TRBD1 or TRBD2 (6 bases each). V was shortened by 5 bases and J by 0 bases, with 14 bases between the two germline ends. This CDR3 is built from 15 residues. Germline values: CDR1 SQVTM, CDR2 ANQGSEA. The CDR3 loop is CSVRGVGGSYNEQFF. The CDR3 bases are TGCAGCGTTAGGGGGGTAGGGGGCTCCTACAATGAGCAGTTCTTC.

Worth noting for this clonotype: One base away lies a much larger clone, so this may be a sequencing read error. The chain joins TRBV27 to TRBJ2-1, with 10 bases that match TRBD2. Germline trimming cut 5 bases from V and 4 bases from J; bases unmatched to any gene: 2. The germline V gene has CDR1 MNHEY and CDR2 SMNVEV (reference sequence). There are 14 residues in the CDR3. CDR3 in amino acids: CASSSSGRYNEQFF. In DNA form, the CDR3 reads TGTGCCAGCAGTAGTAGCGGGAGGTACAATGAGCAGTTCTTC.

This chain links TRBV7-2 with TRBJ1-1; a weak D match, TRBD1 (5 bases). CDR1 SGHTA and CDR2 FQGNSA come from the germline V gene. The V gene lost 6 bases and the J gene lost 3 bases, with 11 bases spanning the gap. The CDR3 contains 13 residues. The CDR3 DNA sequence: TGTGCCAGCAGGTTTGGCAGGGACACTGAAGCTTTCTTT. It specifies CASRFGRDTEAFF.

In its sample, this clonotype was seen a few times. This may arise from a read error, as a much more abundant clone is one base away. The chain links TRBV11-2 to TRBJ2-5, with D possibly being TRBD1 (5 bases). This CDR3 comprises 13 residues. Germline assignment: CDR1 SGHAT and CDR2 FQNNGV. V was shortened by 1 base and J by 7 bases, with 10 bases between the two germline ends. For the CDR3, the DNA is TGTGCCAGCAGCTTAGTCAGGGAAGGGACCCAGTACTTC. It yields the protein CASSLVREGTQYF.

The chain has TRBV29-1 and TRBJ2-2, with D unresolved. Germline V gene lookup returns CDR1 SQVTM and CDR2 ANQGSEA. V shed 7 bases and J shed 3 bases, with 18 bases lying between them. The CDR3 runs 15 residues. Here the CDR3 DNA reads TGCAGCGCCACAAGGCAAGACACTTACACCGGGGAGCTGTTTTTT. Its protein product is CSATRQDTYTGELFF.

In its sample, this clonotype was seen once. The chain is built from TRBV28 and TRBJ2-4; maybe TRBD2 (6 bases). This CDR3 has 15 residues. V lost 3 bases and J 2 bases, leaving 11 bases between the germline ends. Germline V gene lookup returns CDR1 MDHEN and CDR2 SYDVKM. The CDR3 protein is CASSFRRGSKNIQYF. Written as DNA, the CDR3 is TGTGCCAGCAGTTTTCGGAGGGGCTCCAAAAACATTCAGTACTTC.

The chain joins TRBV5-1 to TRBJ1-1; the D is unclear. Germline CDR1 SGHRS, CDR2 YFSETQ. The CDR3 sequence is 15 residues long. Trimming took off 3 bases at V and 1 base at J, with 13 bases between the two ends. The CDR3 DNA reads TGCGCCAGCAGCTCCTCAGGTTGGGAGAACACTGAAGCTTTCTTT. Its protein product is CASSSSGWENTEAFF.

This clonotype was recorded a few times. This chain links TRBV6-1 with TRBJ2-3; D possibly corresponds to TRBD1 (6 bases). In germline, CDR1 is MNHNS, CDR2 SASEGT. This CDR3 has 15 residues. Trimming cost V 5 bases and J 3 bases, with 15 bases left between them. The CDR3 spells CASSTTGFRTDTQYF. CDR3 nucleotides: TGTGCCAGCAGTACCACAGGGTTCAGAACAGATACGCAGTATTTT.

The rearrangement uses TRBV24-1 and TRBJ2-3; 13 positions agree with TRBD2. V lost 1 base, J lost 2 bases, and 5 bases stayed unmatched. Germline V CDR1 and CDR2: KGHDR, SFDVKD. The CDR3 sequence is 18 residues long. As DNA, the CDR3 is TGTGCCACCAGTGATTTCACCGGACTAGCGGGGGACACAGATACGCAGTATTTT. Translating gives CATSDFTGLAGDTDTQYF.

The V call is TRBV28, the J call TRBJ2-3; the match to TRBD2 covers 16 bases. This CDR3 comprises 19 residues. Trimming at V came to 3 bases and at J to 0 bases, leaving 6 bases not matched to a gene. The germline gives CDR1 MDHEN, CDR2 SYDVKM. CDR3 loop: CASSFTGLAGGRSTDTQYF. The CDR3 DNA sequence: TGTGCCAGCAGTTTTACGGGACTAGCGGGGGGGCGGAGCACAGATACGCAGTATTTT.

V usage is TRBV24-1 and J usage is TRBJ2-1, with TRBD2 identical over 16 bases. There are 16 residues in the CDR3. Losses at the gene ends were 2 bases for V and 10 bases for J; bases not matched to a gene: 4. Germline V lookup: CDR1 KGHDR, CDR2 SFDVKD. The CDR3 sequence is CATSDSGTSGRGEQFF. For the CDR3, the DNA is TGTGCCACCAGTGATTCCGGGACTAGCGGGAGGGGCGAGCAGTTCTTC.

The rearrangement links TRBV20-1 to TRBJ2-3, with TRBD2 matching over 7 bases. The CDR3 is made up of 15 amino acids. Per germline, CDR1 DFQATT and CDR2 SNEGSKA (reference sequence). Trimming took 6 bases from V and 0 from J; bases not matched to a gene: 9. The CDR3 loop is CSAARPGGSTDTQYF. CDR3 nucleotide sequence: TGCAGTGCGGCTCGTCCGGGGGGAAGCACAGATACGCAGTATTTT.

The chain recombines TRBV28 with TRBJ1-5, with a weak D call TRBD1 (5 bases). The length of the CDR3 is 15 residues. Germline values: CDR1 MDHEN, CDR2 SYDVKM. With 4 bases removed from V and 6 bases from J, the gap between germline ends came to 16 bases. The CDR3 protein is CASSWGRGVGQPQHF. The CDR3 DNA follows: TGTGCCAGCAGTTGGGGCCGGGGGGTTGGTCAGCCCCAGCATTTT.

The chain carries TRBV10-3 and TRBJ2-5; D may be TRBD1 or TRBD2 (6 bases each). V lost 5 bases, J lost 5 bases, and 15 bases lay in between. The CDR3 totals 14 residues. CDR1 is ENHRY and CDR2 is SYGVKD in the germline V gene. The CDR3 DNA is TGTGCCATCAGTCCCTCAGGGGCGGGGGAGACCCAGTACTTC. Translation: CAISPSGAGETQYF.

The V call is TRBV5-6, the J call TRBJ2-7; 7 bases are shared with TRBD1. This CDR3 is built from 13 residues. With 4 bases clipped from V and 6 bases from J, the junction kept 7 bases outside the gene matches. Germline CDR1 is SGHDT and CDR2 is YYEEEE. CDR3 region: CASSAGTVCEQYF. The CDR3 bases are TGTGCCAGCAGCGCCGGGACAGTCTGCGAGCAGTACTTC.

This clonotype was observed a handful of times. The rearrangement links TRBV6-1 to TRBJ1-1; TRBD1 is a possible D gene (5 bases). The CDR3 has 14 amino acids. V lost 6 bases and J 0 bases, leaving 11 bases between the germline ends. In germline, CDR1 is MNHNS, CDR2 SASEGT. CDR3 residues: CASRSRQMNTEAFF. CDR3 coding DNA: TGTGCCAGCAGATCAAGACAGATGAACACTGAAGCTTTCTTT.

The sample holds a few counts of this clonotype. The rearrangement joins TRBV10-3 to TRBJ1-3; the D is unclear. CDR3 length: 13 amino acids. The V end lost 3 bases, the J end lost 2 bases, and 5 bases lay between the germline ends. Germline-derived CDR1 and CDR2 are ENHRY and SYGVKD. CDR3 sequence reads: CAISEGPGNTIYF. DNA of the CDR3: TGTGCCATCAGTGAAGGGCCTGGAAACACCATATATTTT.

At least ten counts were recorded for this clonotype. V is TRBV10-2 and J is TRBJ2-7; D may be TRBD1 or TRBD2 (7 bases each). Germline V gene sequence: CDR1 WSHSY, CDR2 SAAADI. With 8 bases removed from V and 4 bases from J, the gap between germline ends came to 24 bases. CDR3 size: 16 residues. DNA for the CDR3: TGCGCCAGCCCAACAAGCGGGACAGCGGGCCTTTACGAGCAGTACTTC. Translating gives CASPTSGTAGLYEQYF.

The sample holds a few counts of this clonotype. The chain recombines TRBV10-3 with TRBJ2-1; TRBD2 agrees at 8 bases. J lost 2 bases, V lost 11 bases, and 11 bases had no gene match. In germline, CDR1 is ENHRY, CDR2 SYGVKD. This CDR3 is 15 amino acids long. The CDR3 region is CASQPGAGAYNEQFF. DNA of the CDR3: TGTGCCTCCCAACCCGGAGCGGGAGCCTACAATGAGCAGTTCTTC.

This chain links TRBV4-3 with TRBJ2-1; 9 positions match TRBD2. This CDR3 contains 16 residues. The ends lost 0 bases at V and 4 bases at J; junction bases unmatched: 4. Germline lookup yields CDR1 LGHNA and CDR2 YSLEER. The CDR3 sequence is CASSQEPAGGYNEQFF. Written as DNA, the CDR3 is TGCGCCAGCAGCCAAGAACCGGCGGGAGGGTACAATGAGCAGTTCTTC.